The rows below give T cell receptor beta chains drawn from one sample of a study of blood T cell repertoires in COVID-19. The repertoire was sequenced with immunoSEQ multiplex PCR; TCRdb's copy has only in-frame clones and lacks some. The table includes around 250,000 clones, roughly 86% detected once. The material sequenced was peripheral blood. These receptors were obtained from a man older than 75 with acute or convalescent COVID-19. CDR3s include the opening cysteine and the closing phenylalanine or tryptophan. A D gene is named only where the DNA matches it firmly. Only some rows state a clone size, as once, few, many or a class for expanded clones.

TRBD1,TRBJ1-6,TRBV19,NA,TGTGCCAGTAGTAGCGCCCGGGACAGAAGAAATTCACCCCTCCACTTT,CASSSARDRRNSPLHF
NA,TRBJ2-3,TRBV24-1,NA,TGTGCCACCAGTGCGAGAGAGCATGTCACAGATACGCAGTATTTT,CATSAREHVTDTQYF
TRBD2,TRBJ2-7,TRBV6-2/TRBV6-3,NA,TGTGCCAGCAGTTACTCCACTAGCGGGGGGCCCTACGAGCAGTACTTC,CASSYSTSGGPYEQYF
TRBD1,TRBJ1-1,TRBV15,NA,TGTGCCACCAGCGGTCGGACAGGAGTGAACACTGAAGCTTTCTTT,CATSGRTGVNTEAFF
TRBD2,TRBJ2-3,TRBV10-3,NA,TGTGCCGCCGGCCTCAGCGGGAGTTCCGATACGCAGTATTTT,CAAGLSGSSDTQYF
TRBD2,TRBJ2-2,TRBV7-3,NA,TGTGCCAGCAGCCCCCCTGGGTTGCGCGGGAGCTCCGGGGAGCTGTTTTTT,CASSPPGLRGSSGELFF
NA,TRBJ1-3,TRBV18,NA,TGTGCCAGCTCACCTCAGGGTAACGGAAACACCATATATTTT,CASSPQGNGNTIYF
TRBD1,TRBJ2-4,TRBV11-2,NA,TGTGCCAGCACCCACAGGGGGATCGCCAAAAACATTCAGTACTTC,CASTHRGIAKNIQYF
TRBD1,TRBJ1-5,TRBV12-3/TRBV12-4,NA,TGTGCCAGCTCCAGGGGGCGCGATCAGCCCCAGCATTTT,CASSRGRDQPQHF
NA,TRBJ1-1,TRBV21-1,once,TGTGCCAGCAGCACCCGACTGGGGAACACTGAAGCTTTCTTT,CASSTRLGNTEAFF
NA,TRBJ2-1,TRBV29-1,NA,TGCAGCGTTGAAAGGTGGTCCGGGAATGAGCAGTTCTTC,CSVERWSGNEQFF
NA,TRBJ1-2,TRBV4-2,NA,TGTGCCAGCAGAGAGGCTGGGAGGGGCGTGGGCGGCTACACCTTC,CASREAGRGVGGYTF
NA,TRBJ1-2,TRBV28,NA,TGTGCCAGCAGTTCCGCGGACAGAGCCTATGGCTACACCTTC,CASSSADRAYGYTF
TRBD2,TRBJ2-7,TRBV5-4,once,TGTGCCAGCAGCAAACCGGGACTAGCGGAAGAGCAGTACTTC,CASSKPGLAEEQYF
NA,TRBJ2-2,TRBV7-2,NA,TGTGCCAGCAGCCCCGGGGACTTTTCGAACACCGGGGAGCTGTTTTTT,CASSPGDFSNTGELFF
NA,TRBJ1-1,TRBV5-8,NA,TGTGCCAGCAGTTCACAGGGTGGGAACACTGAAGCTTTCTTT,CASSSQGGNTEAFF
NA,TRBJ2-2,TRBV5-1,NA,TGCGCCAGCAGCTTGACAGCCGCTCCGTACACCGGGGAGCTGTTTTTT,CASSLTAAPYTGELFF
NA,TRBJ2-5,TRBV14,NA,TGTGCCAGCAGCCAAGGTACTCAAAGGGGGTCCGAAGAGACCCAGTACTTC,CASSQGTQRGSEETQYF
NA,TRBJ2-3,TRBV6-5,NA,TGTGCCAGCAGGGGCGCGGGGCCTCGGACAGATACGCAGTATTTT,CASRGAGPRTDTQYF
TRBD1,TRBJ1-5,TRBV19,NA,TGTGCCAGTAGTATCCCAGGGGGGATCAATCAGCCCCAGCATTTT,CASSIPGGINQPQHF
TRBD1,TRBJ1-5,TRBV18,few,TGTGCCAGCTCACCAGAAGGGGGCCAGGGGGGTAATCAGCCCCAGCATTTT,CASSPEGGQGGNQPQHF
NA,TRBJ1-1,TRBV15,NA,TGTGCCACCAGCAGAGATGAGACCCTCGGAGGAGCTTTCTTT,CATSRDETLGGAFF
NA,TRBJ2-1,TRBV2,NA,TGTGCCAGCAGTGCAGGGCTGGCGTCGTCCTACAATGAGCAGTTCTTC,CASSAGLASSYNEQFF
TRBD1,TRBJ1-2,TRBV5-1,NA,TGCGCCAGCAGCTGGGGGGGACAGGAAAGCTATGGCTACACCTTC,CASSWGGQESYGYTF
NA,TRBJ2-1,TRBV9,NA,TGTGCCAGCAGCCTGGGGGGTGCGGGTTGGGAGCAGTTCTTC,CASSLGGAGWEQFF
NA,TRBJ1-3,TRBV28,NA,TGTGCCAGCACCCCGGGTGGAAACACCATATATTTT,CASTPGGNTIYF
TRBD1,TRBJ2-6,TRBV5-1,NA,TGCGCCAGCAGCTTACAGGGGGCTTCTGGGGCCAACGTCCTGACTTTC,CASSLQGASGANVLTF